The rows below give T cell receptor beta chains drawn from one sample of a study of T cell repertoires in cytomegalovirus infection. TCRdb redid the calling of the reads with MiXCR, one entry per CDR3 protein. The sample lists about 470,000 distinct CDR3 sequences, approximately 40% occurring once. No antigen is known for these receptors. The sample consisted of cultured PBMCs, taken from culture after CMV antigen stimulation. All receptors derive from a human donor in good health (CMV status not recorded). Some clones in this sample may be carry-over from other donors' samples. Each CDR3 is given with its conserved first and last residue. The order of the fields is V gene, clone size, D gene, J gene, CDR3 protein, CDR3 DNA. A D gene is named only where the DNA matches it firmly. Rows may omit the clone size; those that give it use once, few, many or a size class.

>TRBV6-5|NA|NA|TRBJ2-5
CASSPSPNLAPLGTQYF
TGTGCCAGCAGTCCCAGTCCCAACCTAGCGCCTCTTGGGACCCAGTACTTC
>TRBV7-8|NA|NA|TRBJ2-4
CASSLAVWTAKNIQYF
TGTGCCAGCAGCTTAGCGGTTTGGACGGCCAAAAACATTCAGTACTTC
>TRBV10-3|few|NA|TRBJ1-6
CAQPRGSSYNSPLHF
TGTGCCCAACCTCGGGGAAGCTCCTATAATTCACCCCTCCACTTT
>TRBV29-1|few|NA|TRBJ2-3
CSVDVFSTDTQYF
TGCAGCGTTGATGTGTTTTCGACAGATACGCAGTATTTT
>TRBV2|NA|TRBD2|TRBJ2-7
CASSDGGVSSYEQYF
TGTGCCAGCAGTGACGGGGGGGTCAGCTCCTACGAGCAGTACTTC
>TRBV6-6|NA|NA|TRBJ1-2
CASSYLTALSNYGYTF
TGTGCCAGCAGTTACCTGACAGCCTTGTCTAACTATGGCTACACCTTC
>TRBV11-2|NA|NA|TRBJ2-7
CASSPRRGLYYEQYF
TGTGCCAGCAGCCCTCGCCGAGGCCTGTACTACGAGCAGTACTTC
>TRBV12-3/TRBV12-4|few|NA|TRBJ2-1
CASRDSPPIPRQFF
TGTGCCAGCAGGGACTCCCCCCCAATCCCCCGGCAGTTCTTC
>TRBV11-2|NA|NA|TRBJ2-1
CASSFDSMTHNEQFF
TGTGCCAGCAGCTTTGACTCCATGACACACAATGAGCAGTTCTTC
>TRBV7-8|NA|TRBD2|TRBJ2-1
CASSLGPAGGYAEQFF
TGTGCCAGCAGCTTAGGTCCAGCGGGGGGGTATGCTGAGCAGTTCTTC
>TRBV6-6|NA|TRBD1|TRBJ1-5
CASSSGQGEMQPQHF
TGTGCCAGCAGCTCGGGACAGGGAGAAATGCAGCCCCAGCATTTT
>TRBV10-3|many|TRBD2|TRBJ2-3
CAISKTSGGSTDTQYF
TGTGCCATCAGTAAGACTAGCGGGGGGTCCACAGATACGCAGTATTTT
>TRBV19|few|NA|TRBJ2-1
CASTRDTSYNEQFF
TGTGCCAGTACTCGGGACACCTCCTACAATGAGCAGTTCTTC
>TRBV7-2|few|NA|TRBJ2-5
CASSSQRETQYF
TGTGCCAGCAGCTCCCAGCGGGAGACCCAGTACTTC
>TRBV4-2|NA|TRBD2|TRBJ2-2
CASSQEAGAGGELFF
TGTGCCAGCAGCCAAGAAGCGGGGGCCGGCGGGGAGCTGTTTTTT
>TRBV4-1|NA|NA|TRBJ2-1
CASSRPGRQKNNEQFF
TGCGCCAGCAGCCGACCCGGGCGACAAAAAAACAATGAGCAGTTCTTC
>TRBV12-5|NA|NA|TRBJ2-3
CASVERWDTQYF
TGTGCTAGTGTTGAGAGGTGGGATACGCAGTATTTT
>TRBV11-3|few|NA|TRBJ2-5
CASSLGFSEPQETQYF
TGTGCCAGCAGCTTAGGTTTCTCCGAGCCCCAAGAGACCCAGTACTTC
>TRBV6-2/TRBV6-3|NA|TRBD1|TRBJ1-5
CASRQGLGQPQHF
TGTGCCAGCAGACAGGGGCTTGGTCAGCCCCAGCATTTT
>TRBV7-9|NA|NA|TRBJ1-3
CASTLPGAGSGNTIYF
TGTGCCAGCACTCTTCCCGGGGCCGGCTCTGGAAACACCATATATTTT
>TRBV12-3/TRBV12-4|NA|TRBD2|TRBJ2-7
CASSGGTSFYEQYF
TGTGCCAGCAGTGGAGGGACTAGCTTCTACGAGCAGTACTTC
>TRBV7-9|NA|TRBD1|TRBJ2-7
CASSSPGQGFEQYF
TGTGCCAGCAGCTCACCGGGACAGGGGTTCGAGCAGTACTTC
>TRBV15|NA|NA|TRBJ2-1
CATSRDLASYNEQFF
TGTGCCACCAGCAGAGATTTGGCTAGCTACAATGAGCAGTTCTTC
>TRBV7-8|few|NA|TRBJ1-1
CASSSPGTPNTEAFF
TGTGCCAGCAGCTCGCCCGGGACACCGAACACTGAAGCTTTCTTT
>TRBV4-2|NA|NA|TRBJ2-7
CASSPAVAGISYEQYF
TGTGCCAGCAGCCCCGCCGTGGCAGGGATCTCCTACGAGCAGTACTTC
>TRBV20-1|NA|TRBD1|TRBJ2-5
CSARIGTAYQETQYF
TGCAGTGCTAGAATCGGGACAGCTTATCAAGAGACCCAGTACTTC
>TRBV11-2|few|NA|TRBJ2-1
CASSLRPTGYYNEQFF
TGTGCCAGCAGCTTACGCCCGACCGGGTACTACAATGAGCAGTTCTTC
>TRBV28|NA|NA|TRBJ1-1
CASNPDGAGLRTEAFF
TGTGCCAGCAACCCCGACGGGGCGGGACTAAGAACTGAAGCTTTCTTT
>TRBV28|NA|TRBD1|TRBJ1-1
CASSSYGTVENTEAFF
TGTGCCAGCAGTTCCTACGGGACAGTAGAGAACACTGAAGCTTTCTTT
>TRBV12-3/TRBV12-4|NA|TRBD2|TRBJ2-6
CASSLRGGRVYTGANVLTF
TGTGCCAGCAGTTTACGCGGGGGACGGGTCTACACGGGGGCCAACGTCCTGACTTTC
>TRBV3-1|NA|NA|TRBJ2-7
CASSQGRDIHEQYF
TGTGCCAGCAGCCAAGGCAGGGATATCCACGAGCAGTACTTC
>TRBV20-1|once|TRBD1|TRBJ2-7
CSASDGQGAYEQYF
TGCAGTGCTAGTGACGGACAGGGGGCTTACGAGCAGTACTTC
>TRBV10-2|NA|TRBD1|TRBJ2-5
CASSTGGNSGETQYF
TGCGCCAGCAGCACAGGGGGGAATTCAGGAGAGACCCAGTACTTC
>TRBV4-3|NA|TRBD2|TRBJ2-1
CASSQDPSGSSYNEQFF
TGCGCCAGCAGCCAAGACCCGAGCGGGAGCTCCTACAATGAGCAGTTCTTC
>TRBV12-3/TRBV12-4|NA|NA|TRBJ2-7
CASRKQGTYEQYF
TGTGCCAGCAGGAAACAGGGTACCTACGAGCAGTACTTC
>TRBV7-9|NA|NA|TRBJ2-1
CASSLALGYNEQFF
TGTGCCAGCAGCCTCGCCCTGGGGTACAATGAGCAGTTCTTC
>TRBV7-6|once|NA|TRBJ1-3
CASSLETAYSGNTIYF
TGTGCCAGCAGCTTAGAAACGGCTTACTCTGGAAACACCATATATTTT
>TRBV5-5|NA|TRBD1|TRBJ2-7
CASSLMLGQVSYEQYF
TGTGCCAGCAGCTTAATGTTGGGACAGGTCTCCTACGAGCAGTACTTC
>TRBV7-2|many|TRBD2|TRBJ2-5
CASSSGGGAETQYF
TGTGCCAGCAGCTCCGGCGGGGGGGCCGAGACCCAGTACTTC
>TRBV19|NA|NA|TRBJ1-5
CASSIRQGLGNQPQHF
TGTGCCAGTAGTATTCGGCAGGGATTGGGCAATCAGCCCCAGCATTTT
>TRBV7-9|NA|NA|TRBJ1-2
CASSLMPAGGYGYTF
TGTGCCAGCAGCTTGATGCCTGCGGGCGGCTATGGCTACACCTTC
>TRBV6-5|NA|NA|TRBJ2-3
CASSYSTGGPSTDTQYF
TGTGCCAGCAGTTACTCGACGGGCGGGCCTAGCACAGATACGCAGTATTTT
>TRBV20-1|NA|NA|TRBJ2-3
CSARGLGDPRSYTDTQYF
TGCAGTGCTAGAGGTCTCGGTGATCCGCGGTCTTACACAGATACGCAGTATTTT
>TRBV12-3/TRBV12-4|few|TRBD1|TRBJ2-2
CASSRTLQGSTGELFF
TGTGCCAGCAGTAGAACGTTACAGGGGTCCACCGGGGAGCTGTTTTTT
>TRBV5-1|NA|NA|TRBJ2-7
CASSFTYSLGAYEQYF
TGCGCCAGCAGCTTCACGTATAGTTTGGGCGCCTACGAGCAGTACTTC
>TRBV7-2|few|NA|TRBJ2-5
CASSLARDFWETQYF
TGTGCCAGCAGCTTAGCCCGGGACTTTTGGGAGACCCAGTACTTC
>TRBV7-8|NA|NA|TRBJ1-6
CASRPVGDNSPLHF
TGTGCCAGCAGGCCAGTAGGGGATAATTCACCCCTCCACTTT
>TRBV7-9|NA|TRBD2|TRBJ2-5
CASSAGEQQTQYF
TGTGCCAGCTCTGCGGGAGAGCAACAGACCCAGTACTTC
>TRBV7-4|NA|NA|TRBJ1-5
CASSFAGLQPQHF
TGTGCCAGCAGCTTTGCGGGGCTTCAGCCCCAGCATTTT
>TRBV4-1|NA|NA|TRBJ2-1
CASSQVWGLFNEQFF
TGCGCCAGCAGCCAAGTTTGGGGGTTATTCAATGAGCAGTTCTTC
>TRBV7-9|NA|NA|TRBJ1-1
CASSERDTEAFF
TGTGCCAGCAGCGAGAGGGACACTGAAGCTTTCTTT
>TRBV6-5|NA|NA|TRBJ2-7
CASSWTASSYEQYF
TGTGCCAGCAGTTGGACGGCTAGCTCCTACGAGCAGTACTTC
>TRBV7-2|many|NA|TRBJ2-5
CASFSTGLGETQYF
TGTGCCAGCTTCTCCACAGGACTCGGGGAGACCCAGTACTTC
>TRBV11-2|NA|NA|TRBJ2-1
CASSLAGYDQFF
TGTGCCAGCAGCTTAGCGGGGTACGATCAGTTCTTC
>TRBV2|few|TRBD1|TRBJ2-7
CASRPTGVNEQYF
TGTGCCAGCCGACCGACAGGGGTGAACGAGCAGTACTTC
>TRBV7-8|NA|NA|TRBJ2-4
CASSLAYGGGAKNIQYF
TGTGCCAGCAGCTTAGCGTATGGAGGAGGCGCCAAAAACATTCAGTACTTC
>TRBV19|NA|TRBD2|TRBJ2-1
CASSRGLAGRGEQFF
TGTGCCAGTAGTCGGGGACTAGCGGGAAGGGGTGAGCAGTTCTTC
>TRBV19|few|NA|TRBJ1-2
CASSIEARSFYGYTF
TGTGCCAGTAGTATAGAGGCCAGGAGCTTTTATGGCTACACCTTC
>TRBV7-9|NA|TRBD2|TRBJ2-1
CASSLKATGGLGQFF
TGTGCCAGCAGCTTAAAGGCCACGGGGGGGCTCGGGCAGTTCTTC
>TRBV15|NA|TRBD2|TRBJ2-1
CATSRGLAGGYYNEQFF
TGTGCCACCAGCAGGGGACTAGCGGGGGGCTATTACAATGAGCAGTTCTTC